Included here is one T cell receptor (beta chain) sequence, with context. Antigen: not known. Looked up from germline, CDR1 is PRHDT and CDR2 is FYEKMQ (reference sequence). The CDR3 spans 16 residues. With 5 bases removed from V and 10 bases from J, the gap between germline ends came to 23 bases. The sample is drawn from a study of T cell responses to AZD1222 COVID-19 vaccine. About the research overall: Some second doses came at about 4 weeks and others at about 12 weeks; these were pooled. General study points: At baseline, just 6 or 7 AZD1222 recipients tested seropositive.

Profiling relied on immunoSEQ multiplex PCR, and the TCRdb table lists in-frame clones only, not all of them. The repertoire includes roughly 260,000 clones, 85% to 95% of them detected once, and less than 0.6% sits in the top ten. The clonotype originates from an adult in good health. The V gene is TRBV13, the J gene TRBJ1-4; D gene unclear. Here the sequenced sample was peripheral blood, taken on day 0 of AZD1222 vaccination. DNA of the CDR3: TGTGCCAGCAGCGGACTAAGGGAAGTCAGTGTCGGAAAACTGTTTTTT. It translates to CASSGLREVSVGKLFF.